This T cell receptor (beta chain) was documented in a study of a mutant IDH1 vaccine in newly diagnosed glioma. Study background: Standard pretreatment was either radiotherapy, temozolomide, or, for most, radiochemotherapy with temozolomide.

The repertoire was sequenced with immunoSEQ multiplex PCR; TCRdb's copy has only in-frame clones and lacks some. In the table there are about 69,000 clones, around 87% of which are singletons. Germline V gene lookup returns CDR1 MDHEN and CDR2 SYDVKM. V lost 6 bases, J lost 5 bases, and 11 bases stayed unmatched. The CDR3 consists of 16 residues. Time point defined: week 35, safety follow-up. Doses comprised 300 ug of mutant IDH1 20-mer peptide each, plus topical imiquimod. Concerning this clone itself: Its antigen remains unidentified.

Study outcomes and limitations: Pseudoprogression seemingly bore no relation to changes in top peripheral T cell clonotypes. Most patients, 85% to 95%, showed vaccine-induced immune responses.

This chain uses TRBV28 with TRBJ1-2; 11 nucleotides align to TRBD1. The specimen comprised PBMCs, sampled from a glioma patient whose treatment included an IDH1 peptide vaccine. This TCR was sampled from a man aged 25-45 years with glioma. CDR3 nucleotides: TGTGCCAGCAGGCCAAGGGGACAGGGGGTTTGGTATGGCTACACCTTC. Residues: CASRPRGQGVWYGYTF.